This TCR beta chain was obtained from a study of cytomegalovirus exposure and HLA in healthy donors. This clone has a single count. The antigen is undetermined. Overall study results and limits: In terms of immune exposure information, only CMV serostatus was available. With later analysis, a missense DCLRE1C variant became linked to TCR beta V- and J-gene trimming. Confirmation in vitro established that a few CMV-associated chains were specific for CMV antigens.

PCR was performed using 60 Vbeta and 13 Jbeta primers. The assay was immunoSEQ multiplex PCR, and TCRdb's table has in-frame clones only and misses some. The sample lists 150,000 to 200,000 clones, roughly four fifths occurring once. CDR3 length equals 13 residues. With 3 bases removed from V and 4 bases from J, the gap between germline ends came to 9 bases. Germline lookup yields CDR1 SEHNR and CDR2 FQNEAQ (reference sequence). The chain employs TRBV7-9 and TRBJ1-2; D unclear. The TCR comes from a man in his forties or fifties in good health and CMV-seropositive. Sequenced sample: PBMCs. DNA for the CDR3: TGTGCCAGCAGCTTGGGAGGGTTCTATGGCTACACCTTC. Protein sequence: CASSLGGFYGYTF.